These T cell receptor beta chains were read from a single sample in a study of T cell responses to AZD1222 COVID-19 vaccine. TCRdb's copy holds only in-frame clones and misses some; the assay was immunoSEQ multiplex PCR. The table has some 150,000 clones, around 91% seen once. Material: peripheral blood, obtained on day 0 of AZD1222 vaccination. These receptors came from an adult in good health. CDR3s include the opening cysteine and the closing phenylalanine or tryptophan. The order of the fields is CDR3 length, V gene, clone size, D gene, J gene, CDR3 DNA, CDR3 protein. D genes are given only for firm matches. Size values are once, few and many counts, or a class for expanded clones, and some rows have none.

length: 13; V: TRBV2; size: .; D: .; J: TRBJ2-1; DNA: TGTGCCACCCTGCCCGAAAATAACAATGAGCAGTTCTTC; CDR3: CATLPENNNEQFF
length: 15; V: TRBV27; size: once; D: .; J: TRBJ1-5; DNA: TGTGCCAGCAGTTTACAGAAGGGCGGCAATCAGCCCCAGCATTTT; CDR3: CASSLQKGGNQPQHF
length: 14; V: TRBV7-2; size: .; D: TRBD2; J: TRBJ2-1; DNA: TGTGCCAGCAGCTCGGCTAGCGGGACGGATGAGCAGTTCTTC; CDR3: CASSSASGTDEQFF
length: 12; V: TRBV27; size: .; D: .; J: TRBJ1-1; DNA: TGTGCCAGCAGTCTCCGAGGAGGTGAAGCTTTCTTT; CDR3: CASSLRGGEAFF
length: 13; V: TRBV4-3; size: .; D: .; J: TRBJ2-5; DNA: TGCGCCAGCAGCCAAGACGGCGCGGAGACCCAGTACTTC; CDR3: CASSQDGAETQYF
length: 15; V: TRBV11-2; size: .; D: .; J: TRBJ2-7; DNA: TGTGCCCGCAGACGGCCGGGGGGCGCTTCCTACGAGCAGTACTTC; CDR3: CARRRPGGASYEQYF
length: 13; V: TRBV4-3; size: .; D: .; J: TRBJ1-2; DNA: TGCGCCAGCAGCCAAGACAGAAACTATGGCTACACCTTC; CDR3: CASSQDRNYGYTF
length: 17; V: TRBV5-1; size: .; D: TRBD2; J: TRBJ2-3; DNA: TGCGCCAGCAGCTCGGCCGGGACTAGCGCGCGCACAGATACGCAGTATTTT; CDR3: CASSSAGTSARTDTQYF
length: 16; V: TRBV11-3; size: .; D: .; J: TRBJ1-4; DNA: TGTGCCAGCAGCTTAGATCGCCGTGCAACTAATGAAAAACTGTTTTTT; CDR3: CASSLDRRATNEKLFF
length: 14; V: TRBV6-2/TRBV6-3; size: .; D: TRBD1; J: TRBJ1-1; DNA: TGTGCCAGCAGCCTCAGGGGGGGCTCGGTTGAAGCTTTCTTT; CDR3: CASSLRGGSVEAFF
length: 18; V: TRBV4-3; size: .; D: TRBD1; J: TRBJ1-1; DNA: TGCGCCAGCAGCTTTGGGACAGGGGGCCTTACTTTGAACACTGAAGCTTTCTTT; CDR3: CASSFGTGGLTLNTEAFF
length: 14; V: TRBV15; size: .; D: TRBD1; J: TRBJ2-5; DNA: TGTGCCACCAGCAGGGACAGGGCCCAAGAGACCCAGTACTTC; CDR3: CATSRDRAQETQYF
length: 15; V: TRBV4-1; size: .; D: TRBD1; J: TRBJ2-1; DNA: TGCGCCAGCAGCCAAGGGGACAGGAGATACAATGAGCAGTTCTTC; CDR3: CASSQGDRRYNEQFF
length: 11; V: TRBV28; size: .; D: .; J: TRBJ1-1; DNA: TGTGCCAGCAGAAATTTCGCTGAAGCTTTCTTT; CDR3: CASRNFAEAFF
length: 14; V: TRBV20-1; size: .; D: TRBD2; J: TRBJ2-5; DNA: TGCAGTGCTAGTAGCGGGAGGGCCGGAGAGACCCAGTACTTC; CDR3: CSASSGRAGETQYF
length: 15; V: TRBV27; size: .; D: .; J: TRBJ2-1; DNA: TGTGCCAGCAGTTTATCTGGCGGGATGTACAATGAGCAGTTCTTC; CDR3: CASSLSGGMYNEQFF
length: 17; V: TRBV27; size: .; D: TRBD2; J: TRBJ2-2; DNA: TGTGCCAGCAGCCTTCTGAGGCTAGCGGGAGATACCGGGGAGCTGTTTTTT; CDR3: CASSLLRLAGDTGELFF
length: 17; V: TRBV28; size: .; D: TRBD1; J: TRBJ1-1; DNA: TGTGCCAGCAGTACAACCGGGGACAGGGGGCTGAACACTGAAGCTTTCTTT; CDR3: CASSTTGDRGLNTEAFF
length: 15; V: TRBV5-1; size: .; D: .; J: TRBJ2-1; DNA: TGCGCCAGCAGCTTGGATCTAGGGTCTTACAATGAGCAGTTCTTC; CDR3: CASSLDLGSYNEQFF
length: 11; V: TRBV30; size: .; D: .; J: TRBJ2-5; DNA: TGTGCCTGGGGAACTCAAGAGACCCAGTACTTC; CDR3: CAWGTQETQYF
length: 12; V: TRBV15; size: .; D: .; J: TRBJ1-1; DNA: TGTGCCACCAGCCCACTCAGGGGAGAAGCTTTCTTT; CDR3: CATSPLRGEAFF
length: 13; V: TRBV7-2; size: .; D: .; J: TRBJ1-1; DNA: TGTGCCAGCAGTCCGATTGGGGGGGTTGAAGCTTTCTTT; CDR3: CASSPIGGVEAFF
length: 17; V: TRBV9; size: .; D: TRBD2; J: TRBJ2-1; DNA: TGTGCCAGCAGCGTAGTTAGCGGGAGGGCGGGGAACAATGAGCAGTTCTTC; CDR3: CASSVVSGRAGNNEQFF
length: 14; V: TRBV3-1/TRBV3-2; size: .; D: .; J: TRBJ2-3; DNA: TGTGCCAGCAGGGGGGGACCTCGCACAGATACGCAGTATTTT; CDR3: CASRGGPRTDTQYF
length: 13; V: TRBV6-6; size: .; D: .; J: TRBJ1-5; DNA: TGTGCCAGCTCCCTGGAGGGTGCTCAGCCCCAGCATTTT; CDR3: CASSLEGAQPQHF
length: 16; V: TRBV6-2/TRBV6-3; size: .; D: .; J: TRBJ1-1; DNA: TGTGCCAGCAGTCCAAGGGTAGGAGGAATGAACACTGAAGCTTTCTTT; CDR3: CASSPRVGGMNTEAFF
length: 16; V: TRBV28; size: once; D: TRBD2; J: TRBJ2-7; DNA: TGTGCCAGCAGTTTGGTCGGCGGGGGAGGTTCCTACGAGCAGTACTTC; CDR3: CASSLVGGGGSYEQYF
length: 14; V: TRBV9; size: .; D: TRBD1; J: TRBJ2-7; DNA: TGTGCCAGCAGCTCAAATAGGGACAGCTACGAGCAGTACTTC; CDR3: CASSSNRDSYEQYF
length: 16; V: TRBV4-2; size: .; D: .; J: TRBJ1-2; DNA: TGTGCCAGCAGCCAAGATAGTGGGCCAGCTAACTATGGCTACACCTTC; CDR3: CASSQDSGPANYGYTF
length: 13; V: TRBV6-5; size: .; D: .; J: TRBJ2-7; DNA: TGTGCCAGCACCCAAAGTCCCCCCTACGAGCAGTACTTC; CDR3: CASTQSPPYEQYF
length: 15; V: TRBV28; size: .; D: TRBD2; J: TRBJ2-1; DNA: TGTGCCAGCAGGACGACTAGCGGGAGACAGAATGAGCAGTTCTTC; CDR3: CASRTTSGRQNEQFF
length: 19; V: TRBV4-3; size: once; D: .; J: TRBJ2-3; DNA: TGCGCCAGCAGCCTCTATGATTACCAGAGCGGTACTAGCACAGATACGCAGTATTTT; CDR3: CASSLYDYQSGTSTDTQYF
length: 14; V: TRBV10-3; size: .; D: .; J: TRBJ1-1; DNA: TGTGCCATCAGCACAGGGCTTCTGAACACTGAAGCTTTCTTT; CDR3: CAISTGLLNTEAFF
length: 15; V: TRBV9; size: once; D: .; J: TRBJ1-3; DNA: TGTGCCAGCAGCGTAGCGGAAAGCTCTGGAAACACCATATATTTT; CDR3: CASSVAESSGNTIYF
length: 13; V: TRBV4-3; size: .; D: TRBD2; J: TRBJ2-7; DNA: TGCGCCAGCCGCGCCCTAGCGGACTACGAGCAGTACTTC; CDR3: CASRALADYEQYF
length: 14; V: TRBV9; size: once; D: .; J: TRBJ1-5; DNA: TGTGCCAGCAGCGTAGAAGGGTCGGGTCAGCCCCAGCATTTT; CDR3: CASSVEGSGQPQHF
length: 15; V: TRBV3-1/TRBV3-2; size: .; D: .; J: TRBJ2-1; DNA: TGTGCCAGCAGCCAAGATGAAAATAGCTACAATGAGCAGTTCTTC; CDR3: CASSQDENSYNEQFF
length: 16; V: TRBV3-1/TRBV3-2; size: .; D: TRBD1; J: TRBJ1-3; DNA: TGTGCCAGCACCCCCGGGACAGGGATAAGTGGAAACACCATATATTTT; CDR3: CASTPGTGISGNTIYF
length: 14; V: TRBV28; size: .; D: TRBD2; J: TRBJ2-1; DNA: TGTGCCACCGAGACTAGCGGGAGGTCGAATGAGCAGTTCTTC; CDR3: CATETSGRSNEQFF
length: 15; V: TRBV30; size: .; D: TRBD1; J: TRBJ2-5; DNA: TGTGCCTGGAGTTCCTACAGGGGTTGGGAAGAGACCCAGTACTTC; CDR3: CAWSSYRGWEETQYF
length: 13; V: TRBV28; size: once; D: .; J: TRBJ1-2; DNA: TGTGCCAGCACCTCAGGACATACCTATGGCTACACCTTC; CDR3: CASTSGHTYGYTF
length: 15; V: TRBV13; size: .; D: .; J: TRBJ1-4; DNA: TGTGCCAGCAGCTTAACAGGGACAACTAATGAAAAACTGTTTTTT; CDR3: CASSLTGTTNEKLFF
length: 15; V: TRBV28; size: .; D: TRBD1; J: TRBJ1-2; DNA: TGTGCCAGCAGAACGACCGACAGGGGCCGCGGTGGCTACACCTTC; CDR3: CASRTTDRGRGGYTF
length: 16; V: TRBV28; size: .; D: .; J: TRBJ1-2; DNA: TGTGCCACCGACCCAGCCCCTGGTGGAGGGAATAACGGCTACACCTTC; CDR3: CATDPAPGGGNNGYTF
length: 13; V: TRBV7-9; size: once; D: .; J: TRBJ2-5; DNA: TGTGCCAGCAGCCCGAGTGAAATGAAGACCCAGTACTTC; CDR3: CASSPSEMKTQYF
length: 16; V: TRBV5-6; size: .; D: .; J: TRBJ1-4; DNA: TGTGCCAGCAGCCCATCGGGGGCGCGGATGGATGAAAAACTGTTTTTT; CDR3: CASSPSGARMDEKLFF
length: 18; V: TRBV4-3; size: .; D: .; J: TRBJ1-5; DNA: TGCGCCAGCAGCCAAGATTATTCCACAGGGAGTAGCAATCAGCCCCAGCATTTT; CDR3: CASSQDYSTGSSNQPQHF
length: 18; V: TRBV9; size: .; D: TRBD1; J: TRBJ1-1; DNA: TGTGCCAGCAGCCCCAGCGGGAACAGGGGACCGCAGAACACTGAAGCTTTCTTT; CDR3: CASSPSGNRGPQNTEAFF
length: 15; V: TRBV3-1/TRBV3-2; size: .; D: .; J: TRBJ2-1; DNA: TGTGCCAGCAGCCAAGGTTGGACTTTGTACAATGAGCAGTTCTTC; CDR3: CASSQGWTLYNEQFF
length: 16; V: TRBV28; size: .; D: .; J: TRBJ1-6; DNA: TGTGCCAGCAGTTTAGGTGCTTGGAGGGAGAATTCACCCCTCCACTTT; CDR3: CASSLGAWRENSPLHF
length: 14; V: TRBV28; size: .; D: .; J: TRBJ2-3; DNA: TGTGCCAGCAGTTTTGCGCCAGCCACAGATACGCAGTATTTT; CDR3: CASSFAPATDTQYF
length: 14; V: TRBV6-5; size: .; D: TRBD1; J: TRBJ1-2; DNA: TGTGCCAGCAGACCCGGACAGGGAAACTATGGCTACACCTTC; CDR3: CASRPGQGNYGYTF